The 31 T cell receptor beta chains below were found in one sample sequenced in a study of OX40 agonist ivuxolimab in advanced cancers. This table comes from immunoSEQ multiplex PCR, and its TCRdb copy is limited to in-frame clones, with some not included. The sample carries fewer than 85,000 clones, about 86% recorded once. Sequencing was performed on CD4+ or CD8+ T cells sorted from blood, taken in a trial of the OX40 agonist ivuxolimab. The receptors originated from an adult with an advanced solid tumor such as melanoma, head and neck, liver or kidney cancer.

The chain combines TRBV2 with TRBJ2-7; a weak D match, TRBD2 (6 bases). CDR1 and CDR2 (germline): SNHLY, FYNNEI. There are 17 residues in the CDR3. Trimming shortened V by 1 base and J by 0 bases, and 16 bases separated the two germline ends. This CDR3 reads CASSEGLIGGSSYEQYF. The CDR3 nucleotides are TGTGCCAGCAGTGAAGGGTTGATTGGGGGGAGCTCCTACGAGCAGTACTTC.

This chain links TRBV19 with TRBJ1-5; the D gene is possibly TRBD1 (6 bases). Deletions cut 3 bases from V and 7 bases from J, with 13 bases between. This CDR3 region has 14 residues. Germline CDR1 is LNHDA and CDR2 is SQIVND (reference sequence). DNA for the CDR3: TGTGCCAGTAGTATTCAGGGGCAGGGGCAGCCCCAGCATTTT. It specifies CASSIQGQGQPQHF.

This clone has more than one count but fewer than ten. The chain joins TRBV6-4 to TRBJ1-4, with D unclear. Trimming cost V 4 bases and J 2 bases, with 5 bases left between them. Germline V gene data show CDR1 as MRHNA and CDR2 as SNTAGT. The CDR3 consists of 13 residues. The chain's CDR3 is CASSGQTNEKLFF. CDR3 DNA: TGTGCCAGCAGTGGGCAGACTAATGAAAAACTGTTTTTT.

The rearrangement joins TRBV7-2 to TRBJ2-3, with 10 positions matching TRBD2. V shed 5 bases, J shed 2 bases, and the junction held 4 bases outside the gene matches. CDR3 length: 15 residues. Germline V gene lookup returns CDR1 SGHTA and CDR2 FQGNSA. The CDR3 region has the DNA TGTGCCAGCAGCCAAGGACTAGCGGCCACAGATACGCAGTATTTT. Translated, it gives CASSQGLAATDTQYF.

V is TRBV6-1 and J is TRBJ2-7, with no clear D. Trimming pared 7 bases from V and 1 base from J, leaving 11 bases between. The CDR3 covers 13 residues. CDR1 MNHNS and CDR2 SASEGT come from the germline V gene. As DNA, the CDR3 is TGTGCCAGCAAATCCCTCCCATCCTACGAGCAGTACTTC. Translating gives CASKSLPSYEQYF.

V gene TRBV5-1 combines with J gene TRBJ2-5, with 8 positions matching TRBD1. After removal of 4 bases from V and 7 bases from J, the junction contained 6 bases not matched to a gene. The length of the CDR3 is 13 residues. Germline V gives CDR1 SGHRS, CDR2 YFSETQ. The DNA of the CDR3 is TGCGCCAGCAGCCCGGACAGGGACGCGACCCAGTACTTC. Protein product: CASSPDRDATQYF.

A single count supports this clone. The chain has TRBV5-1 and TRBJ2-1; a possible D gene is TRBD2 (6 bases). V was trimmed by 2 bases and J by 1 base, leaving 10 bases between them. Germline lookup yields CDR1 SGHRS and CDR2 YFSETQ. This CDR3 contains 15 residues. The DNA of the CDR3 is TGCGCCAGCAGCTTTTTTGGGGGGTCCTACAATGAGCAGTTCTTC. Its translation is CASSFFGGSYNEQFF.

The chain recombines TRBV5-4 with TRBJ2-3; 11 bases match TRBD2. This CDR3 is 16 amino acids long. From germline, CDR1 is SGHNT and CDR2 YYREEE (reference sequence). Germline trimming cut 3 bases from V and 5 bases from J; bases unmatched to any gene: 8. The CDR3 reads CASSSLAGGPGDTQYF. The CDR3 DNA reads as TGTGCCAGCAGCTCCTTAGCGGGGGGGCCGGGAGATACGCAGTATTTT. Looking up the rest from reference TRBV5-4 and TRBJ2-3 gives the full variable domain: ETGVTQSPTHLIKTRGQQVTLRCSSQSGHNTVSWYQQALGQGPQFIFQYYREEENGRGNFPPRFSGLQFPNYSSELNVNALELDDSALYLCASSSLAGGPGDTQYFGPGTRLTVL.

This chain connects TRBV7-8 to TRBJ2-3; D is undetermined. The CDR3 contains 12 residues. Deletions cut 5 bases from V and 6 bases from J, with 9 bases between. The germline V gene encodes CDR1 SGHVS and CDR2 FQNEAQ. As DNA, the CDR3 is TGTGCCAGCAGCCACAGCTGGGATACGCAGTATTTT. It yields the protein CASSHSWDTQYF.

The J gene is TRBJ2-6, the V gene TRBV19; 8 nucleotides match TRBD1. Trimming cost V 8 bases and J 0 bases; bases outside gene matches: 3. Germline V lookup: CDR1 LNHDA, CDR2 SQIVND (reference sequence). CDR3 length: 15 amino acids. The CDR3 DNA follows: TGTGCCAGTTCGGACAGGGTCTCTGGGGCCAACGTCCTGACTTTC. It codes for CASSDRVSGANVLTF.

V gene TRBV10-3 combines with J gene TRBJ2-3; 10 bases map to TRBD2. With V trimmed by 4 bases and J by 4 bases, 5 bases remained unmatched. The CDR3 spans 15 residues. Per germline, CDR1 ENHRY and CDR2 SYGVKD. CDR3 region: CAISGAGGPADTQYF. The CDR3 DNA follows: TGTGCCATCAGTGGAGCGGGGGGGCCCGCAGATACGCAGTATTTT.

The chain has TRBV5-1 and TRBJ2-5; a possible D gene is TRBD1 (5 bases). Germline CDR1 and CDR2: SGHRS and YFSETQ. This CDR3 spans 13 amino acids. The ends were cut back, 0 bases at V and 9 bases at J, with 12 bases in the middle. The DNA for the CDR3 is TGCGCCAGCAGCTTGGACAGGTCCAGGGCCCAGTACTTC. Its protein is CASSLDRSRAQYF. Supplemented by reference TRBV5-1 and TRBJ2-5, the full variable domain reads KAGVTQTPRYLIKTRGQQVTLSCSPISGHRSVSWYQQTPGQGLQFLFEYFSETQRNKGNFPGRFSGRQFSNSRSEMNVSTLELGDSALYLCASSLDRSRAQYFGPGTRLLVL.

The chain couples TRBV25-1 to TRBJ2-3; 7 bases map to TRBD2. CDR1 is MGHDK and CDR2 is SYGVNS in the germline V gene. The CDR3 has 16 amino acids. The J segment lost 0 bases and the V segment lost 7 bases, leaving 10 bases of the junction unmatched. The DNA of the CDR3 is TGTGCCAGCACTCCGCAGCGGGGCGCTAGCACAGATACGCAGTATTTT. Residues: CASTPQRGASTDTQYF.

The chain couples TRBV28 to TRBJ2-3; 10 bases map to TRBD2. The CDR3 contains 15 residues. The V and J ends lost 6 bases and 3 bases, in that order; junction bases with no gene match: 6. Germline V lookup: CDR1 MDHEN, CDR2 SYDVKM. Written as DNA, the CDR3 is TGTGCCAGCAGAACGACTAGCGGGTATACAGATACGCAGTATTTT. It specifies CASRTTSGYTDTQYF.

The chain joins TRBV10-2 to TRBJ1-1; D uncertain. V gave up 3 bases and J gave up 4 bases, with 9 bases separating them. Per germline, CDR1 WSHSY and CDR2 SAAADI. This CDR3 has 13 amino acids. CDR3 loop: CASSDPESTEAFF. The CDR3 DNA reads TGCGCCAGCAGTGACCCAGAAAGCACTGAAGCTTTCTTT.

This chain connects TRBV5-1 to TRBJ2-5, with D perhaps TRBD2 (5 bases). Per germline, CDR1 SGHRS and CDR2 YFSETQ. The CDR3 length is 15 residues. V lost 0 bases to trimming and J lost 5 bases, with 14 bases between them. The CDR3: CASSLAGVLRETQYF. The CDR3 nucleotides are TGCGCCAGCAGCTTGGCCGGGGTTTTACGGGAGACCCAGTACTTC.

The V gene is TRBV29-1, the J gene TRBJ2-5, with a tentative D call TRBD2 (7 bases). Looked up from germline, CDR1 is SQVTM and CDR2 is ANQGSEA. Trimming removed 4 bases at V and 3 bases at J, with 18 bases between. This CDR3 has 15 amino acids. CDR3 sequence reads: CSVAVGGGLEETQYF. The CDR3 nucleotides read TGCAGCGTTGCTGTAGGGGGGGGGCTGGAAGAGACCCAGTACTTC.

As DNA, the CDR3 is TGTGCCACCAGCGTACTAGCGGGAGGGACGACAGATACGCAGTATTTT. It is translated as CATSVLAGGTTDTQYF. The chain employs TRBV15 and TRBJ2-3, with 13 nucleotides matching TRBD2. V shed 5 bases, J shed 3 bases, and the junction held 5 bases outside the gene matches. The germline CDR1 and CDR2 sequences are LNHNV and YYDKDF (reference sequence). This CDR3 is 16 amino acids long.

The CDR3 loop reads CASSPRSRAGEYNEQFF. In DNA form, the CDR3 reads TGTGCCAGCAGCCCCCGGTCTCGAGCGGGGGAATACAATGAGCAGTTCTTC. The genes are TRBV7-9 and TRBJ2-1; 8 nucleotides align to TRBD2. This CDR3 is built from 17 residues. The trim removed 5 bases at V and 4 bases at J, leaving 13 bases unmatched. CDR1 is SEHNR and CDR2 is FQNEAQ in the germline V gene (reference sequence).

The CDR3 DNA sequence: TGTGCCAGCAGCTCGACAGGGAGCAATCAGCCCCAGCATTTT. Its protein is CASSSTGSNQPQHF. The chain employs TRBV7-9 and TRBJ1-5, with 7 bases matching TRBD1. CDR3 length equals 14 residues. CDR1 is SEHNR and CDR2 is FQNEAQ in the germline V gene (reference sequence). The V segment lost 4 bases and the J segment 1 base; nucleotides outside the gene matches: 1. Drawing the rest from reference TRBV7-9 and TRBJ1-5, the complete variable domain is DTGVSQNPRHKITKRGQNVTFRCDPISEHNRLYWYRQTLGQGPEFLTYFQNEAQLEKSRLLSDRFSAERPKGSFSTLEIQRTEQGDSAMYLCASSSTGSNQPQHFGDGTRLSIL.

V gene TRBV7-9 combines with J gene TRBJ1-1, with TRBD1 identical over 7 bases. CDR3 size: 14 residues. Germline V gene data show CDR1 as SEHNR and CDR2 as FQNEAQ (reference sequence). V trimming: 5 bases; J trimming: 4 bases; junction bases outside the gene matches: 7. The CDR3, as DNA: TGTGCCAGCAGCCAAGGGGGCTTCGGCACTGAAGCTTTCTTT. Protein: CASSQGGFGTEAFF.

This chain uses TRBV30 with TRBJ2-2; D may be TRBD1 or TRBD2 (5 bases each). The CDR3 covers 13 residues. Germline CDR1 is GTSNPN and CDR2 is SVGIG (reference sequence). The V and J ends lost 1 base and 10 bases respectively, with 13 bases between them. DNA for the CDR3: TGTGCCTGGAGTGCAGGGCAGGGACCGGAGCTGTTTTTT. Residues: CAWSAGQGPELFF.

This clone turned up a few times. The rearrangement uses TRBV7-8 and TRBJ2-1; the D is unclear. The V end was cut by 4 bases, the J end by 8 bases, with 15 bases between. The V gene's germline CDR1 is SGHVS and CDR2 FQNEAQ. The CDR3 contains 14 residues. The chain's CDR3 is CASSSVRVGHEQFF. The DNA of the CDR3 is TGTGCCAGCAGCTCCGTTCGGGTTGGACATGAGCAGTTCTTC.

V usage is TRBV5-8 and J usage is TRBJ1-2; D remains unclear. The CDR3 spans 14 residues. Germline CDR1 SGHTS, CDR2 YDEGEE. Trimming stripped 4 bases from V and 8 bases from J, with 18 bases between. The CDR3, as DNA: TGTGCCAGCAGCCCCTGGTTGAGTTCGTGGGGCTACACCTTC. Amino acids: CASSPWLSSWGYTF.

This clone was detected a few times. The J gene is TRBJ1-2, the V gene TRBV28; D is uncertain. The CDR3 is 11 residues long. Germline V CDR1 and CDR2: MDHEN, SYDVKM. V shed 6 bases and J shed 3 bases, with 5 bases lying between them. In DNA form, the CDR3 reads TGTGCCAGCAGACGGGACTATGGCTACACCTTC. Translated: CASRRDYGYTF.

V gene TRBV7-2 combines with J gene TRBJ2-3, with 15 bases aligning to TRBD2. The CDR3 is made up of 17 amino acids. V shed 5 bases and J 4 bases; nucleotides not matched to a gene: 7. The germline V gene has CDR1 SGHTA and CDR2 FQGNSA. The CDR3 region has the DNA TGTGCCAGCAGCCCGCGGACTAGCGGGGGGGCCGCAGATACGCAGTATTTT. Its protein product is CASSPRTSGGAADTQYF. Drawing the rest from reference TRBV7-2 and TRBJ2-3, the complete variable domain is GAGVSQSPSNKVTEKGKDVELRCDPISGHTALYWYRQSLGQGLEFLIYFQGNSAPDKSGLPSDRFSAERTGGSVSTLTIQRTQQEDSAVYLCASSPRTSGGAADTQYFGPGTRLTVL.

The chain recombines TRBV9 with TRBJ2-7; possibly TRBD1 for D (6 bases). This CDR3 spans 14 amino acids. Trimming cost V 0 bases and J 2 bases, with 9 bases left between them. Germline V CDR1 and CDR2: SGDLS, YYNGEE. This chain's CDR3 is CASSVEQGPYEQYF. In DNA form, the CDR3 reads TGTGCCAGCAGCGTAGAACAGGGTCCCTACGAGCAGTACTTC.

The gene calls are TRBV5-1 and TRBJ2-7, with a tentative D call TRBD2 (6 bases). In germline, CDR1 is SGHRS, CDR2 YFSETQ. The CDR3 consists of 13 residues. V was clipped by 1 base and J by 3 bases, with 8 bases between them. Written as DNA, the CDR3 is TGCGCCAGCAGCTTGAGGGGAGGCTACGAGCAGTACTTC. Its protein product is CASSLRGGYEQYF.

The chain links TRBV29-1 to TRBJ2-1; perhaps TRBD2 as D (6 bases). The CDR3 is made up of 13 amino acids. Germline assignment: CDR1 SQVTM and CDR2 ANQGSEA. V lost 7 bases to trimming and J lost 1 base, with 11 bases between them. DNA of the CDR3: TGCAGCGGGGCTAGCGAGTCCTACAATGAGCAGTTCTTC. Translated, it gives CSGASESYNEQFF.

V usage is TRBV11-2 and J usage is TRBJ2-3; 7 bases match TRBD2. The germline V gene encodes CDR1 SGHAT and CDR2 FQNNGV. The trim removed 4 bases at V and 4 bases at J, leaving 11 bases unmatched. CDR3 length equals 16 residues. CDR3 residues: CASSSLKGGSSDTQYF. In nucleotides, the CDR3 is TGTGCCAGCAGCTCATTAAAGGGCGGGAGCTCAGATACGCAGTATTTT.

CDR3 sequence: CASSLGGGTDTQYF. CDR3 coding DNA: TGTGCCAGCAGCTTGGGCGGAGGCACAGATACGCAGTATTTT. J is TRBJ2-3 and V is TRBV5-6; D not resolved. This CDR3 spans 14 amino acids. Looked up from germline, CDR1 is SGHDT and CDR2 is YYEEEE. V dropped 0 bases and J dropped 1 base, with 6 bases sitting between them.